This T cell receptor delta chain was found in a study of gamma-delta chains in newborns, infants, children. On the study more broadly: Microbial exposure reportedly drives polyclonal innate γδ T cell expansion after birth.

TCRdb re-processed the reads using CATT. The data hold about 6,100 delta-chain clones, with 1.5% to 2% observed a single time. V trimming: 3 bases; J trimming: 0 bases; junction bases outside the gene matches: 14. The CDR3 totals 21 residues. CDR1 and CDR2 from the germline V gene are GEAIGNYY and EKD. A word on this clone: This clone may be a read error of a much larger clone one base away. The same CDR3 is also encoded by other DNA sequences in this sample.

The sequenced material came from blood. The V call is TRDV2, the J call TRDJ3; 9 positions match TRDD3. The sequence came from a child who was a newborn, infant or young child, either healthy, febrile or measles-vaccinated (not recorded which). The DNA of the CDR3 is TGTGCCTGTGACCCCGCGGGTGGGGGGATACCTAGCTCCTGGGACACCCGACAGATGTTTTTC. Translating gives CACDPAGGGIPSSWDTRQMFF.